A selection of T cell receptor beta chains follows, all from one sample in a study of CD8 T cells in ankylosing spondylitis. MiXCR, run by TCRdb on the 5' RACE reads, gives a single entry per CDR3 protein. Among about 750,000 distinct CDR3 sequences, around 17% were seen once, and the ten largest hold about a fifth. Sequenced sample: blood, either unsorted or a sorted T cell fraction (not recorded which). The receptors here all came from a male donor with ankylosing spondylitis. Both conserved end residues are part of each CDR3. A D gene is named only where the DNA matches it firmly. Not all rows give a size; the values are once, few, many and, for expanded clones, a class.

clone size	V gene	J gene	D gene	CDR3 protein	CDR3 DNA
.	TRBV7-2	TRBJ1-3	TRBD1	CASSLEGGRDTIYF	TGTGCCAGCAGCTTAGAAGGGGGCAGGGACACCATATATTTT
few	TRBV5-6	TRBJ1-2	.	CASRLFDIHGYTF	TGTGCCAGCAGGTTATTCGACATTCATGGCTACACCTTC
.	TRBV18	TRBJ2-3	.	CASSPSSTVYTQYF	TGTGCCAGCTCACCAAGCTCGACAGTCTATACGCAGTATTTT
.	TRBV5-1	TRBJ2-2	.	CSSSYTGELFF	TGCTCCAGTTCATACACCGGGGAGCTGTTTTTT
few	TRBV6-2/TRBV6-3	TRBJ2-7	.	CASSYSIGTPPRQYF	TGTGCCAGCAGTTACTCCATCGGGACGCCTCCCCGGCAGTACTTC
many	TRBV5-1	TRBJ2-2	.	CASSLQDRRTGELFF	TGCGCCAGCAGCCTACAGGACAGACGCACCGGGGAGCTGTTTTTT
.	TRBV20-1	TRBJ2-5	.	CSARDRRSQETQYF	TGCAGTGCTAGAGACAGGAGAAGCCAAGAGACCCAGTACTTC
.	TRBV2	TRBJ2-3	.	CASSEDPGTDTQYF	TGTGCCAGCAGTGAAGATCCCGGGACAGATACGCAGTATTTT
many	TRBV5-6	TRBJ2-7	TRBD1	CASSWTGPTYEQYF	TGTGCCAGCAGCTGGACAGGACCAACCTACGAGCAGTACTTC
few	TRBV29-1	TRBJ1-2	.	CSVGNSIQKGYTF	TGCAGCGTTGGGAACAGCATACAGAAAGGCTACACCTTC
.	TRBV5-6	TRBJ2-3	.	CASSLSHFTDTQYF	TGTGCCAGCAGCTTGAGTCACTTCACAGATACGCAGTATTTT
few	TRBV4-3	TRBJ2-3	TRBD2	CASSQALAGGQPLDTQYF	TGCGCCAGCAGCCAGGCTCTAGCGGGAGGGCAGCCATTGGATACGCAGTATTTT
many	TRBV12-3/TRBV12-4	TRBJ2-3	.	CASSFSGSTDTQYF	TGTGCCAGCAGTTTTTCCGGGTCCACAGATACGCAGTATTTT
few	TRBV28	TRBJ2-1	.	CASRGGGPPYNEQFF	TGTGCCAGCAGAGGCGGAGGGCCCCCCTACAATGAGCAGTTCTTC
.	TRBV20-1	TRBJ2-7	.	CSARSTTTVYDEQYF	TGCAGTGCTAGATCAACAACTACAGTTTATGACGAGCAGTACTTC
.	TRBV20-1	TRBJ2-1	TRBD2	CSASRTSGGFYNEQFF	TGCAGTGCTAGCCGGACTAGCGGGGGCTTCTACAATGAGCAGTTCTTC
many	TRBV20-1	TRBJ2-7	.	CSAREGAGAYEQYF	TGCAGTGCTAGAGAGGGAGCGGGCGCCTACGAGCAGTACTTC
.	TRBV5-5	TRBJ1-2	.	CASTREAGSYGYTF	TGTGCCAGCACCCGGGAGGCGGGTTCCTATGGCTACACCTTC
.	TRBV5-1	TRBJ1-3	.	CASSSGQLGNTIYF	TGCGCCAGCAGCTCCGGACAGCTTGGAAACACCATATATTTT
many	TRBV12-3/TRBV12-4	TRBJ2-3	.	CASRTSRRGDTQYF	TGTGCCAGTCGAACTAGCCGGAGGGGGGATACGCAGTATTTT
.	TRBV20-1	TRBJ2-7	.	CSASPQRRTYEQYF	TGCAGTGCTAGTCCTCAGCGGAGAACCTACGAGCAGTACTTC
.	TRBV28	TRBJ1-1	TRBD1	CASSSTRVQGGTEAFF	TGTGCCAGCAGTTCAACCCGTGTTCAGGGGGGAACTGAAGCTTTCTTT
.	TRBV5-1	TRBJ1-6	.	CASSLSPGIPNSPLHF	TGCGCCAGCAGCTTGTCGCCGGGAATCCCGAATTCACCCCTCCACTTT
few	TRBV29-1	TRBJ1-1	TRBD1	CSVEGQGPEAFF	TGCAGCGTTGAGGGACAGGGGCCTGAAGCTTTCTTT
few	TRBV20-1	TRBJ2-7	TRBD2	CSARDLILAGTYEQYF	TGCAGTGCTAGAGATCTTATCCTAGCGGGAACCTACGAGCAGTACTTC
.	TRBV27	TRBJ2-1	.	CASSWDLVNEQFF	TGTGCCAGCAGTTGGGACCTCGTAAATGAGCAGTTCTTC
.	TRBV2	TRBJ2-7	TRBD2	CASSPGLAPTYEQYF	TGTGCCAGCAGCCCAGGACTAGCGCCCACCTACGAGCAGTACTTC
.	TRBV12-3/TRBV12-4	TRBJ1-6	.	CASSSWGNSPLHF	TGTGCCAGCAGTTCGTGGGGAAATTCACCCCTCCACTTT
once	TRBV12-3/TRBV12-4	TRBJ1-2	TRBD1	CASNRGTGDGYTF	TGTGCCAGCAATCGGGGGACAGGGGATGGCTACACCTTC
.	TRBV7-9	TRBJ1-1	.	CASSLLLGNTEAFF	TGTGCCAGCAGCTTACTATTGGGGAACACTGAAGCTTTCTTT
.	TRBV7-3	TRBJ2-3	.	CASSLGPPTRDTQYF	TGTGCCAGCAGCTTGGGACCTCCCACCCGTGATACGCAGTATTTT
.	TRBV29-1	TRBJ2-1	.	CSVGRMGSSYNEQFF	TGCAGCGTTGGACGGATGGGCAGCTCCTACAATGAGCAGTTCTTC
.	TRBV10-3	TRBJ2-1	.	CAISAQGLTTYNEQFF	TGTGCCATCAGTGCCCAGGGACTGACGACCTACAATGAGCAGTTCTTC
many	TRBV25-1	TRBJ1-1	.	CATQDMNTEAFF	TGTGCCACCCAGGACATGAACACTGAAGCTTTCTTT
once	TRBV20-1	TRBJ2-7	.	CSANRGLTYEQYF	TGCAGTGCCAACCGGGGCCTAACCTACGAGCAGTACTTC
few	TRBV30	TRBJ1-6	.	CAWSMQWGNSPLHF	TGTGCCTGGAGTATGCAGTGGGGGAATTCACCCCTCCACTTT
.	TRBV10-3	TRBJ2-5	TRBD1	CAIGGTGGAETQYF	TGTGCCATCGGAGGGACAGGGGGCGCGGAGACCCAGTACTTC
many	TRBV24-1	TRBJ2-3	.	CATSDLARGYTQYF	TGTGCCACCAGTGATTTGGCTCGCGGATATACGCAGTATTTT
.	TRBV12-3/TRBV12-4	TRBJ1-3	TRBD1	CASRQQGTGGNTIYF	TGTGCCAGCAGGCAACAGGGGACCGGTGGAAACACCATATATTTT
few	TRBV12-3/TRBV12-4	TRBJ1-1	.	CASSLIGGMGEAFF	TGTGCCAGCAGTTTAATCGGGGGTATGGGTGAAGCTTTCTTT
few	TRBV4-1	TRBJ1-2	.	CASSPTPLGYGYTF	TGCGCCAGCAGCCCTACTCCCTTGGGCTATGGCTACACCTTC